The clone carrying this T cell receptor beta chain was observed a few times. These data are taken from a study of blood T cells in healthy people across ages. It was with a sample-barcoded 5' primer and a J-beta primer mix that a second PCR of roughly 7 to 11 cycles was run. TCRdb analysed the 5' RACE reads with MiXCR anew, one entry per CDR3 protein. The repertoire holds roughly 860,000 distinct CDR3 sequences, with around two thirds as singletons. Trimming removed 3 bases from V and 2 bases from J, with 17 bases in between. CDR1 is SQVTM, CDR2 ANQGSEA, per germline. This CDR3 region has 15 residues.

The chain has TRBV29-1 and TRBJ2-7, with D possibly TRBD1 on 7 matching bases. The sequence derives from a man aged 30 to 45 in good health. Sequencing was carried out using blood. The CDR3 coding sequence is TGCAGCGTTGAGGCCCCGCCAGGGGGGACCTACGAGCAGTACTTC. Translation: CSVEAPPGGTYEQYF.